The 29 T cell receptor beta chains below all came from one sample that was sequenced in a study of Ad26.COV2.S vaccination and SARS-CoV-2 variants. Treatment indicated: over 15 received Ad26.COV2.S at low or high dose, single or two shots; 5 received placebo; per-sample allocation not given. All samples were drawn on day 63, counting from the first vaccine or placebo injection. Repertoires were generated with immunoSEQ multiplex PCR, while TCRdb's copy carries only in-frame clones and drops some. The sample has 380,000 or so clones; 80% to 90% are singletons. This specimen consisted of peripheral blood, obtained in a trial of Ad26.COV2.S vaccine versus placebo. The receptors stem from a person between 18 and 60 years old who received the Ad26.COV2.S COVID-19 vaccine or a placebo.

This clone was counted a single time. This chain uses TRBV11-2 with TRBJ1-1, with D unresolved. Trimming stripped 5 bases from V and 4 bases from J, with 17 bases between. The CDR3 consists of 15 residues. CDR1 is SGHAT and CDR2 is FQNNGV in the germline V gene. CDR3 bases: TGTGCCAGCAGCAATACTCCTGCGGCGGCCACTGAAGCTTTCTTT. Residues: CASSNTPAAATEAFF.

The chain joins TRBV28 to TRBJ1-4; 7 nucleotides line up with TRBD1. V lost 5 bases to trimming and J lost 1 base; unmatched junction nucleotides: 19. The CDR3 consists of 20 residues. CDR1 is MDHEN and CDR2 is SYDVKM in the germline V gene. CDR3 in DNA: TGTGCCAGCAGTCCGACCCTGACAGGGTGGGATCATTTAACTAATGAAAAACTGTTTTTT. It yields the protein CASSPTLTGWDHLTNEKLFF.

The rearrangement joins TRBV7-9 to TRBJ2-5; 7 bases fit TRBD1. The CDR3 is made up of 14 amino acids. Germline trimming cut 5 bases from V and 2 bases from J; bases unmatched to any gene: 5. The germline V gene encodes CDR1 SEHNR and CDR2 FQNEAQ (reference sequence). The CDR3 is CASSPGTVQETQYF. CDR3 coding DNA: TGTGCCAGCAGCCCGGGGACAGTTCAAGAGACCCAGTACTTC.

This clone was observed a handful of times. The chain joins TRBV7-3 to TRBJ2-2; no reliable D call. V was clipped by 3 bases and J by 8 bases, with 10 bases between them. The CDR3 sequence is 13 residues long. The V gene's germline CDR1 is SGHTA and CDR2 FQGTGA. DNA for the CDR3: TGTGCCAGCAGCTTCTCCCATCCGGGGGAGCTGTTTTTT. Translated, it gives CASSFSHPGELFF.

The V and J genes are TRBV2 and TRBJ1-2; D might be TRBD1 (5 bases). Per germline, CDR1 SNHLY and CDR2 FYNNEI. This CDR3 is built from 13 residues. V was clipped by 6 bases and J by 5 bases, with 13 bases between them. CDR3: CASRGTRAYGYTF. The DNA of the CDR3 is TGTGCCAGCAGGGGGACGCGGGCGTATGGCTACACCTTC.

The table lists this clone with a few counts. The chain couples TRBV4-3 to TRBJ1-2, with D unresolved. The V gene lost 5 bases and the J gene lost 6 bases, with 16 bases spanning the gap. From germline, CDR1 is LGHNA and CDR2 YSLEER. The CDR3 has 14 amino acids. For the CDR3, the DNA is TGCGCCAGCAGCTCCGGACCTCTTCTACATGGCTACACCTTC. Encoded protein: CASSSGPLLHGYTF.

This clone has only a few counts. The chain is built from TRBV4-2 and TRBJ2-7; D possibly matches TRBD1 or TRBD2 (5 bases each). Germline V gives CDR1 LGHNA, CDR2 YNFKEQ. CDR3 length: 17 amino acids. The ends were cut back, 0 bases at V and 5 bases at J, with 20 bases in the middle. CDR3 nucleotides: TGTGCCAGCAGCCAAGATCCGTCCAGCTTGGGACGGAACGAGCAGTACTTC. Protein product: CASSQDPSSLGRNEQYF.

This rearrangement joins TRBV7-9 to TRBJ2-3; D is ambiguous. V lost 5 bases to trimming and J lost 0 bases, with 12 bases between them. This CDR3 has 15 residues. Germline V gene lookup returns CDR1 SEHNR and CDR2 FQNEAQ (reference sequence). CDR3 protein: CASSVPGPSTDTQYF. The CDR3 DNA is TGTGCCAGCAGCGTACCGGGCCCTAGCACAGATACGCAGTATTTT.

The chain has TRBV7-9 and TRBJ1-1; no clear D. V gave up 0 bases and J gave up 6 bases, with 8 bases separating them. CDR3 size: 13 residues. The germline V gene encodes CDR1 SEHNR and CDR2 FQNEAQ (reference sequence). DNA of the CDR3: TGTGCCAGCAGCTTAGCCACGGGCGCTGAAGCTTTCTTT. Translating it yields CASSLATGAEAFF. The variable domain in full, completed from reference TRBV7-9 and TRBJ1-1, reads DTGVSQNPRHKITKRGQNVTFRCDPISEHNRLYWYRQTLGQGPEFLTYFQNEAQLEKSRLLSDRFSAERPKGSFSTLEIQRTEQGDSAMYLCASSLATGAEAFFGQGTRLTVV.

The V gene is TRBV6-6, the J gene TRBJ1-2; D is unclear. Germline CDR1 MNHNY, CDR2 SVGAGI (reference sequence). Trimming pared 3 bases from V and 8 bases from J, leaving 16 bases between. This CDR3 has 14 residues. The CDR3 DNA follows: TGTGCCAGCAGTTATGTCGGCAGGCGGGCGGGCTACACCTTC. Protein: CASSYVGRRAGYTF.

This chain connects TRBV3-1 (or the pseudogene TRBV3-2) to TRBJ1-1; D possibly corresponds to TRBD1 (6 bases). V was cut by 4 bases and J by 5 bases, with 14 bases left in between. The CDR3 covers 14 residues. Germline-derived CDR1 and CDR2 are LGHDT and YNNKEL (reference sequence). CDR3 sequence reads: CASSLTTGRTEAFF. The CDR3 region has the DNA TGTGCCAGCAGCCTAACGACAGGTCGGACTGAAGCTTTCTTT.

This clone was recorded at least ten times. V usage is TRBV14 and J usage is TRBJ1-6; D remains unclear. This CDR3 is 13 amino acids long. The V gene lost 1 base and the J gene lost 13 bases, with 11 bases spanning the gap. The germline V gene has CDR1 SGHDN and CDR2 FVKESK. CDR3 sequence: CASSQGTGVPLHF. The CDR3 DNA sequence: TGTGCCAGCAGCCAAGGGACTGGAGTCCCCCTCCACTTT.

The chain is built from TRBV2 and TRBJ2-2; TRBD1 agrees at 7 bases. Germline V gives CDR1 SNHLY, CDR2 FYNNEI. The V segment lost 5 bases and the J segment 3 bases; nucleotides outside the gene matches: 6. This CDR3 comprises 15 residues. The CDR3: CASSLLDRDTGELFF. The DNA for the CDR3 is TGTGCCAGCAGTCTATTAGACAGGGACACCGGGGAGCTGTTTTTT. The full variable domain, with the rest looked up from reference TRBV2 and TRBJ2-2, is EPEVTQTPSHQVTQMGQEVILRCVPISNHLYFYWYRQILGQKVEFLVSFYNNEISEKSEIFDDQFSVERPDGSNFTLKIRSTKLEDSAMYFCASSLLDRDTGELFFGEGSRLTVL.

The chain links TRBV7-2 to TRBJ2-5, with 13 positions matching TRBD2. Trimming at V came to 4 bases and at J to 5 bases, leaving 16 bases not matched to a gene. Germline lookup yields CDR1 SGHTA and CDR2 FQGNSA. The CDR3 loop spans 19 amino acids. In DNA, the CDR3 is TGTGCCAGCAGCTCCAACCCCTACACTAGCGGGGGGGCCGAGGAGACCCAGTACTTC. Translating gives CASSSNPYTSGGAEETQYF.

This rearrangement joins TRBV2 to TRBJ2-3; 11 bases align to TRBD2. The CDR3 has 17 amino acids. V dropped 1 base and J dropped 3; count of bases not matched to a gene: 6. Germline V gene lookup returns CDR1 SNHLY and CDR2 FYNNEI. The CDR3 DNA is TGTGCCAGCAGTGAAGGTCGGTCTAGCGGGGGGACAGATACGCAGTATTTT. Its translation is CASSEGRSSGGTDTQYF.

The chain couples TRBV24-1 to TRBJ2-5; D gene ambiguous. Germline CDR1 reads KGHDR; CDR2 reads SFDVKD. V was clipped by 4 bases and J by 1 base, with 15 bases between them. CDR3 size: 16 residues. CDR3 sequence (DNA): TGTGCCACCAGTGACCCTCCCGGCAACCGCCAAGAGACCCAGTACTTC. It yields the protein CATSDPPGNRQETQYF.

This sequence joins TRBV9 and TRBJ1-2; weak D call: TRBD1 (6 bases). V was trimmed by 4 bases and J by 5 bases, leaving 9 bases between them. The CDR3 runs 12 residues. Per germline, CDR1 SGDLS and CDR2 YYNGEE. CDR3 residues: CASSTGQYGYTF. DNA of the CDR3: TGTGCCAGCAGCACTGGACAGTATGGCTACACCTTC. The full variable domain, its missing parts supplied by reference TRBV9 and TRBJ1-2, is DSGVTQTPKHLITATGQRVTLRCSPRSGDLSVYWYQQSLDQGLQFLIQYYNGEERAKGNILERFSAQQFPDLHSELNLSSLELGDSALYFCASSTGQYGYTFGSGTRLTVV.

Here the CDR3 DNA reads TGCGCCAGCGGGGCGGCTCCCCTGGGAAACACCGGGGAGCTGTTTTTT. As protein: CASGAAPLGNTGELFF. The chain carries TRBV10-1 and TRBJ2-2, with a weak D call TRBD1 (5 bases). The CDR3 contains 16 residues. Trimming took 8 bases from V and 2 from J, leaving 18 bases between them. The germline gives CDR1 WNHNN, CDR2 SYGVQD (reference sequence).

This chain connects TRBV30 to TRBJ1-4; 7 positions agree with TRBD1. The CDR3 spans 14 residues. Germline lookup yields CDR1 GTSNPN and CDR2 SVGIG (reference sequence). V lost 2 bases, J lost 0 bases, and 0 bases stayed unmatched. CDR3 DNA sequence: TGTGCCTGGAGTACAGGGGCAACTAATGAAAAACTGTTTTTT. It specifies CAWSTGATNEKLFF.

The V gene is TRBV4-1, the J gene TRBJ2-7; 8 nucleotides match TRBD1. V shed 4 bases, J shed 7 bases, and the junction held 6 bases outside the gene matches. This CDR3 is 13 amino acids long. Germline V gives CDR1 MGHRA, CDR2 YSYEKL. CDR3 DNA sequence: TGCGCCAGCAGCCGGGACAGGCCTAGGGAGCAGTACTTC. Its protein is CASSRDRPREQYF.

As DNA, the CDR3 is TGTGCCAGCTCCGGGACGGATGTGAACACTGAAGCTTTCTTT. This codes for CASSGTDVNTEAFF. The V gene is TRBV18, the J gene TRBJ1-1, with TRBD1 as a possible D gene (5 bases). V was clipped by 6 bases and J by 0 bases, with 11 bases between them. The CDR3 loop spans 14 amino acids. The V gene's germline CDR1 is KGHSH and CDR2 LQKENI.

This chain joins TRBV7-2 and TRBJ2-7; 9 bases agree with TRBD1. CDR3 size: 13 residues. The germline V gene encodes CDR1 SGHTA and CDR2 FQGNSA. Trimming cost V 5 bases and J 6 bases; bases outside gene matches: 5. CDR3 nucleotide sequence: TGTGCCAGCAGCCCGGACAGGGGACGCGAGCAGTACTTC. It is translated as CASSPDRGREQYF.

The rearrangement uses TRBV5-4 and TRBJ1-1, with D possibly matching TRBD1 (6 bases). The CDR3 spans 16 residues. Trimming stripped 4 bases from V and 4 bases from J, with 20 bases between. Germline CDR1 is SGHNT and CDR2 is YYREEE (reference sequence). CDR3 region: CASSVRTVSAGTEAFF. CDR3 DNA: TGTGCCAGCAGCGTTCGGACAGTTAGCGCGGGCACTGAAGCTTTCTTT. The complete variable domain, with remaining parts taken from reference TRBV5-4 and TRBJ1-1, reads ETGVTQSPTHLIKTRGQQVTLRCSSQSGHNTVSWYQQALGQGPQFIFQYYREEENGRGNFPPRFSGLQFPNYSSELNVNALELDDSALYLCASSVRTVSAGTEAFFGQGTRLTVV.

The gene calls are TRBV7-9 and TRBJ1-2; the match to TRBD1 covers 7 bases. Per the germline V gene, CDR1 is SEHNR and CDR2 is FQNEAQ (reference sequence). CDR3 length equals 15 residues. V was clipped by 5 bases and J by 4 bases; unmatched bases: 10. The CDR3 sequence: CASSPSGQGVYGYTF. Written as DNA, the CDR3 is TGTGCCAGCAGCCCATCCGGGCAGGGGGTCTATGGCTACACCTTC.

In its sample, this clone was seen once. The chain joins TRBV9 to TRBJ2-7, with TRBD1 matching over 8 bases. V lost 3 bases to trimming and J lost 5 bases; unmatched junction nucleotides: 7. The CDR3 length is 14 residues. Germline loops: CDR1 SGDLS, CDR2 YYNGEE. CDR3 coding DNA: TGTGCCAGCAGCGCCGGACAGGGCTGGGACGAGCAGTACTTC. Encoded protein: CASSAGQGWDEQYF.

The rearrangement links TRBV25-1 to TRBJ1-2; D is possibly TRBD1 (6 bases). The CDR3 has 13 residues. Looked up from germline, CDR1 is MGHDK and CDR2 is SYGVNS. Trimming took 3 bases from V and 3 from J, leaving 8 bases between them. The CDR3 sequence is CASSDGGYYGYTF. CDR3 coding DNA: TGTGCCAGCAGTGACGGGGGCTACTATGGCTACACCTTC.

This sequence joins TRBV4-3 and TRBJ1-4; D may be TRBD1 (6 bases). Germline V lookup: CDR1 LGHNA, CDR2 YSLEER. Trimming took 2 bases from V and 4 from J, leaving 11 bases between them. This CDR3 is 15 amino acids long. CDR3: CASSQHTGSNEKLFF. CDR3 sequence (DNA): TGCGCCAGCAGCCAACATACAGGGAGTAATGAAAAACTGTTTTTT.

The genes are TRBV7-2 and TRBJ2-5; D remains unclear. Trimming pared 3 bases from V and 5 bases from J, leaving 10 bases between. The CDR3 spans 13 residues. In germline, CDR1 is SGHTA, CDR2 FQGNSA. This chain's CDR3 is CASSFDPEETQYF. The DNA for the CDR3 is TGTGCCAGCAGCTTTGACCCTGAGGAGACCCAGTACTTC.

The chain couples TRBV28 to TRBJ2-5; possible D gene TRBD1, 6 bases. CDR1 is MDHEN and CDR2 is SYDVKM in the germline V gene. The CDR3 sequence is 14 residues long. The V gene lost 6 bases and the J gene lost 5 bases, with 16 bases spanning the gap. CDR3 region: CASSLPGAGETQYF. CDR3 nucleotide sequence: TGTGCCAGCAGCCTCCCAGGGGCAGGGGAGACCCAGTACTTC. The full variable domain, its missing parts supplied by reference TRBV28 and TRBJ2-5, is DVKVTQSSRYLVKRTGEKVFLECVQDMDHENMFWYRQDPGLGLRLIYFSYDVKMKEKGDIPEGYSVSREKKERFSLILESASTNQTSMYLCASSLPGAGETQYFGPGTRLLVL.